This T cell receptor beta chain was retrieved from a study of control samples from healthy donors and cancer patients. Some clones are missing from TCRdb's copy, which holds only in-frame ones; the method was immunoSEQ multiplex PCR. Counted here are some 25,000 clones, 82% occurring once; the ten biggest clones make up about 25%. With V trimmed by 8 bases and J by 10 bases, 8 bases remained unmatched. The germline V gene has CDR1 MRHNA and CDR2 SNTAGT. There are 14 residues in the CDR3. The V and J genes are TRBV6-4 and TRBJ2-1; 13 bases match TRBD2. The source of this sequence is a man aged 55-75 years with colorectal cancer. What was sequenced was PBMCs. The CDR3 here is CASVRETSGGEQFF. For the CDR3, the DNA is TGTGCCAGCGTTAGGGAGACTAGCGGGGGGGAGCAGTTCTTC.